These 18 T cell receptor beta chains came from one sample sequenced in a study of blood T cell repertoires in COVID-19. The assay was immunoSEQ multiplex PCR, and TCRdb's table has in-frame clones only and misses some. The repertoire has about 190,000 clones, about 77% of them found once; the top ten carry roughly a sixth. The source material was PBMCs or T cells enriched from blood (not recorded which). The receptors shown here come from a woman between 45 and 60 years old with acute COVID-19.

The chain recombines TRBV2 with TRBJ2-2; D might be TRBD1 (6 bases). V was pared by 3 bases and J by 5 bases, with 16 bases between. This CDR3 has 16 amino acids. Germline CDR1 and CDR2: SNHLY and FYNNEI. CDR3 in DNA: TGTGCCAGCAGTGAGGGGGCTCGGGCTTCAACCGGGGAGCTGTTTTTT. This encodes CASSEGARASTGELFF.

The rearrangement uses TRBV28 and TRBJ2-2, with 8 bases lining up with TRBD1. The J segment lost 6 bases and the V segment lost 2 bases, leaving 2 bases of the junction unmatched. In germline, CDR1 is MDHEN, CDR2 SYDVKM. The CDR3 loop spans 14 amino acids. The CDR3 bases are TGTGCCAGCAGTTTAGGGACAGGCGCCGGGGAGCTGTTTTTT. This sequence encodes CASSLGTGAGELFF.

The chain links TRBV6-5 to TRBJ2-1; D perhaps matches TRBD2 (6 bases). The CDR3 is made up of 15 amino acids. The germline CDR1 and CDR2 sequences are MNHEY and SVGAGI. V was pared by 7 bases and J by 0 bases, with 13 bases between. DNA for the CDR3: TGTGCCAGCACCTCCCGGGAGCGCTCCTACAATGAGCAGTTCTTC. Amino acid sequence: CASTSRERSYNEQFF.

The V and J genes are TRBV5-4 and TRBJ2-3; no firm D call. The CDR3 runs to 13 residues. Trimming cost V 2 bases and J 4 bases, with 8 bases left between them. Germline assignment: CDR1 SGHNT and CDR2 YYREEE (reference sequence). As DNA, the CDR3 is TGTGCCAGCAGCTTCCGCCCGGCAGATACGCAGTATTTT. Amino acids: CASSFRPADTQYF.

Written as DNA, the CDR3 is TGTGCCAGCAGTGGAGGAACCGGGGAGCTGTTTTTT. Its translation: CASSGGTGELFF. The chain recombines TRBV12-3 or TRBV12-4 with TRBJ2-2; a possible D gene is TRBD2 (5 bases). Trimming took off 5 bases at V and 5 bases at J, with 6 bases between the two ends. The CDR3 runs 12 residues.

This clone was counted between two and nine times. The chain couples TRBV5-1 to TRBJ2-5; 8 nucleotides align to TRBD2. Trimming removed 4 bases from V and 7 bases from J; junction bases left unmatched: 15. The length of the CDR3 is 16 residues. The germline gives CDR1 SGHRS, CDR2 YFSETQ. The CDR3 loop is CASSAQLAVGSGTQYF. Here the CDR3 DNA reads TGCGCCAGCAGCGCGCAACTAGCGGTCGGTTCTGGGACCCAGTACTTC.

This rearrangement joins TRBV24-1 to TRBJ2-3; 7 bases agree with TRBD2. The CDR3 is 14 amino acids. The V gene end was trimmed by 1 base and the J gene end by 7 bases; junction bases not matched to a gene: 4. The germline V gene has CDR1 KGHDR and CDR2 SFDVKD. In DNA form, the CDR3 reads TGTGCCACCAGTGATTTAAGGGAGGGGAATACGCAGTATTTT. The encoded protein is CATSDLREGNTQYF.

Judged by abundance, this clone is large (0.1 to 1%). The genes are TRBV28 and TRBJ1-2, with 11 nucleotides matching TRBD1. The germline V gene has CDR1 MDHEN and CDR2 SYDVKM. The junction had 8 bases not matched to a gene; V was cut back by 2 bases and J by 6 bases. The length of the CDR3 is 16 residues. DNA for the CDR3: TGTGCCAGCAGTTTAGATTACCCGGGACAGGGGGATGGCTACACCTTC. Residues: CASSLDYPGQGDGYTF.

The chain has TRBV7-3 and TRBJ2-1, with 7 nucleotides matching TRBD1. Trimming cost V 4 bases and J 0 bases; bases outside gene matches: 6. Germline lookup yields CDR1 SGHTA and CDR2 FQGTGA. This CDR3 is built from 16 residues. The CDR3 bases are TGTGCCAGCAGCTATAGAGGGGGCGACTCCTACAATGAGCAGTTCTTC. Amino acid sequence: CASSYRGGDSYNEQFF.

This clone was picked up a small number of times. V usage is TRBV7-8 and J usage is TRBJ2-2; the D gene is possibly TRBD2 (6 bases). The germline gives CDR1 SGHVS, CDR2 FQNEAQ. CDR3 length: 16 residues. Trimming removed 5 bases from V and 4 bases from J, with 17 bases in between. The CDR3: CASSLQRVGSTGELFF. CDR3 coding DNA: TGTGCCAGCAGCCTCCAGCGGGTAGGGTCCACCGGGGAGCTGTTTTTT.

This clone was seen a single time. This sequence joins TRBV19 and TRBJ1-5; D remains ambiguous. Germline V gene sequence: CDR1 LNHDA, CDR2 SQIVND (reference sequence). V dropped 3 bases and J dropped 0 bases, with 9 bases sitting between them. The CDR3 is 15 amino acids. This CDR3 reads CASSIGGYSNQPQHF. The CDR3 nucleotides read TGTGCCAGTAGTATCGGCGGTTATAGCAATCAGCCCCAGCATTTT.

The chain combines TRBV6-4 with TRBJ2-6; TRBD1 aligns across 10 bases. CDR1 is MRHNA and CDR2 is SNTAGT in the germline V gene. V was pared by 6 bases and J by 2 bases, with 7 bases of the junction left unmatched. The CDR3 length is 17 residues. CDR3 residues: CASSPGQGRAGANVLTF. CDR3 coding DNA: TGTGCCAGCAGCCCGGGACAGGGGAGGGCTGGGGCCAACGTCCTGACTTTC.

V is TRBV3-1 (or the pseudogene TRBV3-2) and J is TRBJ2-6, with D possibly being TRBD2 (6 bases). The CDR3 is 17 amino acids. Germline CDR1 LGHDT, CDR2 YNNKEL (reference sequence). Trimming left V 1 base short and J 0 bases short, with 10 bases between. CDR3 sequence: CASSQVVTSSGANVLTF. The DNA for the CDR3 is TGTGCCAGCAGCCAAGTAGTGACTAGCTCTGGGGCCAACGTCCTGACTTTC.

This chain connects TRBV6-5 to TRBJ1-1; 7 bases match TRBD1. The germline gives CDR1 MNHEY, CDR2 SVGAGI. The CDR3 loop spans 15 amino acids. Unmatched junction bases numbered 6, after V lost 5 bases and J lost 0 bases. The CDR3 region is CASSPRDRLNTEAFF. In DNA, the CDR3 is TGTGCCAGCAGTCCCCGGGACAGACTGAACACTGAAGCTTTCTTT.

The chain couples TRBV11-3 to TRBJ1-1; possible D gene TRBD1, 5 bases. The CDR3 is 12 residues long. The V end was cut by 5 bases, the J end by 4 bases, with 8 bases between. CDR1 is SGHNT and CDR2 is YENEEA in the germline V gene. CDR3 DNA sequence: TGTGCCAGCAGCCGCGGGGCCACTGAAGCTTTCTTT. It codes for CASSRGATEAFF.

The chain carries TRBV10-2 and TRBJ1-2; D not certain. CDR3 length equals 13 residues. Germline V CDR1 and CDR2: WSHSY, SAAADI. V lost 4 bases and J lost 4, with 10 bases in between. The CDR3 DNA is TGCGCCAGCAGTGGGGCCCGCCTCTATGGCTACACCTTC. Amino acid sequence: CASSGARLYGYTF.

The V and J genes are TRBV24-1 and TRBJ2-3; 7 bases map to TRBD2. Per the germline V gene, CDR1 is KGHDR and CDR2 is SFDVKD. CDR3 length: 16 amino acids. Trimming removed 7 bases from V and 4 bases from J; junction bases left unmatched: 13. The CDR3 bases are TGTGCCACCAGCGTATACTCGGGGGGTAACGCAGATACGCAGTATTTT. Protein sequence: CATSVYSGGNADTQYF.

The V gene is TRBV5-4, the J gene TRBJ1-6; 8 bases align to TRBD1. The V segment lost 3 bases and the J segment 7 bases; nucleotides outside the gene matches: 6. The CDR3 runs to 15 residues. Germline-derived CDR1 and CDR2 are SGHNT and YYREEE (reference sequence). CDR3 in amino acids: CASSSDRGQNSPLHF. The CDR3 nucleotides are TGTGCCAGCAGCTCCGACAGGGGACAAAATTCACCCCTCCACTTT.